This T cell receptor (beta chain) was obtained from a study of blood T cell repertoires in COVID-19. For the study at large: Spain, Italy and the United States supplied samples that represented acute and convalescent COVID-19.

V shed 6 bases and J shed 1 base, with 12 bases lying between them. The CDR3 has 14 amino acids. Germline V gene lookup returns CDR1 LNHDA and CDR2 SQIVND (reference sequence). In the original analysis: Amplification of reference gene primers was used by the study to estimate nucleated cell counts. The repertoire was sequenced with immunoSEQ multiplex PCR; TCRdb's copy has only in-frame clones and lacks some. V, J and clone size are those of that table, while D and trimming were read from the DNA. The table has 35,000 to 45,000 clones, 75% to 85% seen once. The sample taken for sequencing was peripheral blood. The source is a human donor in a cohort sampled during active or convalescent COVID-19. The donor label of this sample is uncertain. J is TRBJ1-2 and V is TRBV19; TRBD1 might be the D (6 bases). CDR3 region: CASSPGGLNYGYTF. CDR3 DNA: TGTGCCAGTAGCCCCGGGGGGCTTAACTATGGCTACACCTTC.